What follows are 8 T cell receptor beta chains derived from one specimen sequenced in a study of OX40 agonist ivuxolimab in advanced cancers. Libraries were prepared by immunoSEQ multiplex PCR; TCRdb keeps only in-frame clonotypes and omits some of them. The sample includes over 45,000 clones, 93% of them seen just once. Sequencing used CD4+ or CD8+ T cells sorted from blood, obtained in a trial of the OX40 agonist ivuxolimab. Source of these receptors: an adult with an advanced solid tumor such as melanoma, head and neck, liver or kidney cancer.

The chain recombines TRBV7-2 with TRBJ2-7, with D unresolved. The CDR3 runs to 11 residues. Trimming cost V 5 bases and J 2 bases, with 4 bases left between them. Germline-derived CDR1 and CDR2 are SGHTA and FQGNSA. The CDR3 sequence: CASSLTYEQYF. The CDR3 DNA follows: TGTGCCAGCAGCCTCACCTACGAGCAGTACTTC.

The chain combines TRBV7-6 with TRBJ2-1; 11 bases map to TRBD2. Germline CDR1 is SGHVS and CDR2 is FNYEAQ. The V gene end was trimmed by 3 bases and the J gene end by 4 bases; junction bases not matched to a gene: 8. This CDR3 spans 17 amino acids. The CDR3 region is CASSFLGTSGLYNEQFF. The CDR3 DNA is TGTGCCAGCAGCTTCCTCGGGACTAGCGGATTGTACAATGAGCAGTTCTTC.

The rearrangement links TRBV5-6 to TRBJ2-6; 11 bases line up with TRBD1. V gave up 0 bases and J gave up 5 bases; unmatched junction bases: 10. The germline V gene has CDR1 SGHDT and CDR2 YYEEEE. CDR3 length: 19 residues. CDR3 sequence reads: CASSLASDRGRGRANVLTF. Written as DNA, the CDR3 is TGTGCCAGCAGCTTGGCCTCGGACAGGGGGCGCGGTAGGGCCAACGTCCTGACTTTC.

Here the CDR3 reads CASSVAVTSGFTDTQYF. CDR3 DNA: TGTGCCAGCAGCGTAGCTGTGACTAGCGGATTCACAGATACGCAGTATTTT. V is TRBV9 and J is TRBJ2-3, with 9 bases lining up with TRBD2. V shed 0 bases, J shed 2 bases, and the junction held 7 bases outside the gene matches. This CDR3 is 17 amino acids long. CDR1 and CDR2 from the germline V gene are SGDLS and YYNGEE.

This sequence joins TRBV6-5 and TRBJ2-1; 9 bases map to TRBD2. The CDR3 is 16 amino acids. CDR1 is MNHEY, CDR2 SVGAGI, per germline. J lost 4 bases, V lost 2 bases, and 6 bases had no gene match. The CDR3 here is CASSYLAGGSYNEQFF. In DNA form, the CDR3 reads TGTGCCAGCAGTTACCTGGCGGGAGGGTCATACAATGAGCAGTTCTTC.

V gene TRBV7-3 combines with J gene TRBJ2-7; maybe TRBD1 (6 bases). The CDR3 contains 13 residues. Per the germline V gene, CDR1 is SGHTA and CDR2 is FQGTGA. V lost 5 bases to trimming and J lost 3 bases, with 11 bases between them. The CDR3 loop is CASSLMDSYEQYF. In nucleotides, the CDR3 is TGTGCCAGCAGCCTTATGGACAGCTACGAGCAGTACTTC.

The genes are TRBV7-9 and TRBJ1-1; 7 nucleotides match TRBD1. The germline CDR1 and CDR2 sequences are SEHNR and FQNEAQ (reference sequence). CDR3 length equals 12 residues. V shed 8 bases, J shed 2 bases, and the junction held 2 bases outside the gene matches. The CDR3 DNA sequence: TGTGCCAGCGAGGGGGCAAACACTGAAGCTTTCTTT. Amino acids: CASEGANTEAFF.

The rearrangement links TRBV4-3 to TRBJ2-7; the D gene is possibly TRBD1 (6 bases). The CDR3 runs to 15 residues. CDR1 is LGHNA, CDR2 YSLEER, per germline. The germline V and J ends were trimmed by 5 bases and 4 bases, with 18 bases remaining between them. CDR3 nucleotide sequence: TGCGCCAGCAGCAATGGGGGCGCCCCGGGGTACGAGCAGTACTTC. Protein sequence: CASSNGGAPGYEQYF.